Presented here are 15 T cell receptor beta chains from one specimen sequenced in a study of OX40 agonist ivuxolimab in advanced cancers. Only in-frame clones appear in the TCRdb table, and some are missing; sequencing was by immunoSEQ multiplex PCR. The data show 3,000 to 3,500 clones, 73% seen once. The specimen was CD4+ or CD8+ T cells sorted from blood, collected in a trial of the OX40 agonist ivuxolimab. The receptors were gathered from an adult with an advanced solid tumor such as melanoma, head and neck, liver or kidney cancer.

This chain joins TRBV7-9 and TRBJ2-7; 9 bases fit TRBD2. The CDR3 consists of 15 residues. The V segment lost 1 base and the J segment 4 bases; nucleotides outside the gene matches: 5. Germline V gives CDR1 SEHNR, CDR2 FQNEAQ (reference sequence). The CDR3 spells CASSLVSSGAYEQYF. DNA for the CDR3: TGTGCCAGCAGCTTAGTGTCTAGCGGGGCGTACGAGCAGTACTTC.

The V and J genes are TRBV11-2 and TRBJ2-7; D gene ambiguous. Germline CDR1 reads SGHAT; CDR2 reads FQNNGV. The CDR3 length is 12 residues. Trimming pared 5 bases from V and 2 bases from J, leaving 7 bases between. The CDR3 sequence is CASSRSTYEQYF. The CDR3 nucleotides are TGTGCCAGCAGCCGCTCCACCTACGAGCAGTACTTC. Together with reference TRBV11-2 and TRBJ2-7, the CDR3 gives the full variable domain: EAGVAQSPRYKIIEKRQSVAFWCNPISGHATLYWYQQILGQGPKLLIQFQNNGVVDDSQLPKDRFSAERLKGVDSTLKIQPAKLEDSAVYLCASSRSTYEQYFGPGTRLTVT.

This chain joins TRBV6-5 and TRBJ2-1; D is unclear. Trimming left V 6 bases short and J 4 bases short, with 10 bases between. Germline V gene sequence: CDR1 MNHEY, CDR2 SVGAGI. This CDR3 comprises 13 residues. The CDR3 DNA is TGTGCCAGCAGCCCCGGACGGTACAATGAGCAGTTCTTC. Translation: CASSPGRYNEQFF.

Worth noting for this clone: A far larger clone is off by one base, so a read error is likely. This chain joins TRBV4-2 and TRBJ2-1; TRBD2 aligns across 12 bases. CDR3 length equals 15 residues. CDR1 is LGHNA, CDR2 YNFKEQ, per germline. V was pared by 5 bases and J by 5 bases, with 4 bases of the junction left unmatched. The CDR3 bases are TGTGCCAGCAGCTATCTAGCGGGGGGGAACAATGAGCAGTTCTTC. Translation: CASSYLAGGNNEQFF.

The V gene is TRBV5-5, the J gene TRBJ2-7; D unclear. The CDR3 runs 14 residues. Per the germline V gene, CDR1 is SGHKS and CDR2 is YYEKEE (reference sequence). V lost 1 base and J 5 bases, leaving 13 bases between the germline ends. The CDR3 loop reads CASSLWPQVDEQYF. DNA for the CDR3: TGTGCCAGCAGCTTGTGGCCCCAGGTAGACGAGCAGTACTTC.

J is TRBJ1-2 and V is TRBV28, with TRBD1 matching over 8 bases. The CDR3 spans 16 residues. The trim removed 3 bases at V and 4 bases at J, leaving 10 bases unmatched. Germline V CDR1 and CDR2: MDHEN, SYDVKM. CDR3 in amino acids: CASSFTGQAFGYGYTF. The CDR3 DNA reads TGTGCCAGCAGTTTCACGGGACAGGCCTTTGGCTATGGCTACACCTTC.

The rearrangement links TRBV19 to TRBJ2-7, with 8 bases identical to TRBD1. J was trimmed by 3 bases and V by 4 bases; bases with no gene match: 2. Germline V gives CDR1 LNHDA, CDR2 SQIVND (reference sequence). This CDR3 has 13 amino acids. The CDR3 is CASSNTGGYEQYF. CDR3 DNA: TGTGCCAGTAGTAACACAGGGGGCTACGAGCAGTACTTC. Variable domain in full (rest from reference TRBV19 and TRBJ2-7): DGGITQSPKYLFRKEGQNVTLSCEQNLNHDAMYWYRQDPGQGLRLIYYSQIVNDFQKGDIAEGYSVSREKKESFPLTVTSAQKNPTAFYLCASSNTGGYEQYFGPGTRLTVT.

This clone ranks as medium-sized. The V call is TRBV7-9, the J call TRBJ2-7, with D uncertain. V was trimmed by 5 bases and J by 2 bases, leaving 7 bases between them. The CDR3 is 12 residues long. Looked up from germline, CDR1 is SEHNR and CDR2 is FQNEAQ (reference sequence). The CDR3 spells CASSLWTYEQYF. The DNA for the CDR3 is TGTGCCAGCAGCCTCTGGACCTACGAGCAGTACTTC.

This clone was recorded only once. This chain joins TRBV10-3 and TRBJ1-1, with 7 bases lining up with TRBD1. Germline V CDR1 and CDR2: ENHRY, SYGVKD. The CDR3 runs to 13 residues. The J segment lost 4 bases and the V segment lost 6 bases, leaving 5 bases of the junction unmatched. This CDR3 is CAISMTGTTEAFF. In DNA, the CDR3 is TGTGCCATCAGCATGACAGGGACCACTGAAGCTTTCTTT.

This clone was detected a few times. The genes are TRBV6-4 and TRBJ2-3, with D unresolved. The CDR3 sequence is 15 residues long. Trimming shortened V by 3 bases and J by 0 bases, and 10 bases separated the two germline ends. Germline lookup yields CDR1 MRHNA and CDR2 SNTAGT. The DNA for the CDR3 is TGTGCCAGCAGTGAAGAAGCAGCTAGCACAGATACGCAGTATTTT. Translation: CASSEEAASTDTQYF.

In its sample, this clone was seen a few times. The chain links TRBV2 to TRBJ2-1; maybe TRBD1 (6 bases). The germline gives CDR1 SNHLY, CDR2 FYNNEI. V was cut by 6 bases and J by 6 bases, with 9 bases left in between. The CDR3 sequence is 12 residues long. In DNA form, the CDR3 reads TGTGCCAGCAGCCTCAGGGGCAATGAGCAGTTCTTC. As protein: CASSLRGNEQFF. The entire variable domain, with the rest obtained from reference TRBV2 and TRBJ2-1, is as follows: EPEVTQTPSHQVTQMGQEVILRCVPISNHLYFYWYRQILGQKVEFLVSFYNNEISEKSEIFDDQFSVERPDGSNFTLKIRSTKLEDSAMYFCASSLRGNEQFFGPGTRLTVL.

The DNA for the CDR3 is TGTGCCAGCAGCTTAGTGTTTGGACAGGGGGCCTACGAGCAGTACTTC. Amino acids: CASSLVFGQGAYEQYF. J is TRBJ2-7 and V is TRBV7-6; 10 bases line up with TRBD1. This CDR3 region has 16 residues. With 1 base clipped from V and 2 bases from J, the junction kept 5 bases outside the gene matches. The germline CDR1 and CDR2 sequences are SGHVS and FNYEAQ. Complete variable domain (other parts from reference TRBV7-6 and TRBJ2-7): GAGVSQSPRYKVTKRGQDVALRCDPISGHVSLYWYRQALGQGPEFLTYFNYEAQQDKSGLPNDRFSAERPEGSISTLTIQRTEQRDSAMYRCASSLVFGQGAYEQYFGPGTRLTVT.

The J gene is TRBJ2-5, the V gene TRBV6-4; 7 bases match TRBD2. CDR3 length: 15 amino acids. Germline V gene sequence: CDR1 MRHNA, CDR2 SNTAGT. Losses at the gene ends were 6 bases for V and 1 base for J; bases not matched to a gene: 8. CDR3: CASSPDPGGQETQYF. The CDR3 DNA follows: TGTGCCAGCAGCCCCGACCCGGGAGGCCAAGAGACCCAGTACTTC.

Comment on this clone: Germline and junction disagree at one end, which may indicate a read error. The chain is built from TRBV5-5 and TRBJ2-7; 8 bases agree with TRBD1. CDR3 length: 16 residues. From germline, CDR1 is SGHKS and CDR2 YYEKEE (reference sequence). The CDR3 DNA is TGTGCCAGCAGCGGACCGGGACAGGCCTTCTCCTACGTGCAGTACTTC. Translated, it gives CASSGPGQAFSYVQYF.

The chain links TRBV29-1 to TRBJ2-5, with TRBD1 matching over 9 bases. The J call may not be correct, given that the DNA end is closer to TRBJ2-7. The CDR3 extends over 15 amino acids. Germline V gene data show CDR1 as SQVTM and CDR2 as ANQGSEA. The DNA of the CDR3 is TGCAGCGTTGAATACTCGGGACAGGGATCCTACGAGCAGTACTTC. Translation: CSVEYSGQGSYEQYF.